The entry below describes one T cell receptor (beta chain). What antigen it recognizes has not been identified. No base qualities exist here, and no much larger clone lies one base off it. This entry belongs to a study of ipilimumab plus nivolumab after autologous stem cell transplantation (dated by TCRdb to about 2021). Background on the whole study: Trial patients received a median of 5 ipilimumab doses and fewer than 10 nivolumab doses. Primary refractory and relapsed disease were included in the DLBCL cohort, with 18-month progression-free survival of around 86% and 29%, respectively. Patients with high-risk diffuse large B cell lymphoma, mature T cell lymphoma, or multiple myeloma undergoing autologous transplant were enrolled in the trial. The intent-to-treat population of the trial was made up of thirty-five patients.

Library prep was done by the immunoSEQ multiplex PCR assay. This is the immuneACCESS table as TCRdb keeps it, with only in-frame sequences that have V and J called. A part of the clones is gone; compared with another copy, unresolved V genes explain less than half, and the rest is unexplained. This sample comprises tens of thousands of clones, 86% of them detected only once. Clones ranked in the top ten supply roughly 5% of the sample. Broader findings and caveats from the paper: The authors concluded that, as post-transplant consolidation, combined checkpoint inhibition appeared tolerable. Per the authors, a biologic rationale for further study of the post-transplant checkpoint inhibition approach was offered by T cell receptor repertoire, regulatory T cell phenotype and gut microbiota profiles.

A distance of 20 bases separates the germline ends of V and J, which lose 4 bases and 9 bases respectively. CDR1 and CDR2 are read off the germline V gene (reference sequence) as SEHNR and FQNEAQ. The cysteine opens and the phenylalanine closes a CDR3 of 15 amino acids. Kept here is only the CDR3 DNA, which spans 45 bases and is read in frame from base 1. Ipilimumab was given at 1 mg/kg intravenously on day 1 of selected weeks, and checkpoint therapy started 14 to 28 days after autologous transplant. Nivolumab was given at 3 mg/kg intravenously on day 1 of weeks 1, 4, 7, 10, and every two weeks through week 26. This was a Phase Ib clinical trial that tested ipilimumab plus nivolumab, given as combined checkpoint inhibition, for consolidation following autologous stem cell transplantation.

The sequence links TRBV7-9 to TRBJ2-3, with the D gene tentatively TRBD1 or TRBD2, based on 6 matching bases in each. This specimen was PBMCs, taken in a trial of ipilimumab plus nivolumab as post-transplant consolidation. The source of this sequence is a male donor with diffuse large B-cell lymphoma. For the CDR3, the sequence is CASSSLAWGATTQYF. The nucleotide sequence reads TGTGCCAGCAGCTCGCTAGCGTGGGGGGCCACGACGCAGTATTTT.